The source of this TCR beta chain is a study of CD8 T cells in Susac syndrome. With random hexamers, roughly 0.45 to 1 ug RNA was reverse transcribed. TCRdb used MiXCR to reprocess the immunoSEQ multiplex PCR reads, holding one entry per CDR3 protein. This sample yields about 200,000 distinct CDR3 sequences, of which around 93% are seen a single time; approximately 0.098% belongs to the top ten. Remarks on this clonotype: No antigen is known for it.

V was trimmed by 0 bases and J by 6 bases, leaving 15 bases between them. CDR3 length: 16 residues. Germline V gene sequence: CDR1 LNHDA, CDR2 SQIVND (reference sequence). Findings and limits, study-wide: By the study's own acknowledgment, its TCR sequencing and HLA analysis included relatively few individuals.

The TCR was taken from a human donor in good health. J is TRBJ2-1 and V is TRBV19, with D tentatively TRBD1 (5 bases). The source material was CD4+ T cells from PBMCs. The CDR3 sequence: CASSIDGRRRGNEQFF. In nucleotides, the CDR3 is TGTGCCAGTAGTATAGATGGGCGACGAAGGGGCAATGAGCAGTTCTTC.